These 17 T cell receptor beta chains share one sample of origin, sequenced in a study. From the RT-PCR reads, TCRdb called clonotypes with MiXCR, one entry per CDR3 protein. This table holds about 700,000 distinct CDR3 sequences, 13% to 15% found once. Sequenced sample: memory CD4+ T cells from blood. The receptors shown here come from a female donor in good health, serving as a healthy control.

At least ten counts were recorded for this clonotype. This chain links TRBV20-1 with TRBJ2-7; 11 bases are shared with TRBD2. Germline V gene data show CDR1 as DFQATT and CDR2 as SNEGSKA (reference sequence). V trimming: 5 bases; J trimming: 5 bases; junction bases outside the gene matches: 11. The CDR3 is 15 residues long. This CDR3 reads CSARYPSGGINEQYF. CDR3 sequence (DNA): TGCAGTGCTCGCTACCCTAGCGGGGGGATCAACGAGCAGTACTTC.

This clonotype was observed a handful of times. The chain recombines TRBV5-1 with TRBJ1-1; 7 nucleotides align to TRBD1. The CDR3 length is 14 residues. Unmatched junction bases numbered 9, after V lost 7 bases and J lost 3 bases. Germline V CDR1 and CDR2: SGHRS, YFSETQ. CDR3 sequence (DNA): TGCGCCAGCGGAGAGGGGGCAGTCTACACTGAAGCTTTCTTT. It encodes CASGEGAVYTEAFF.

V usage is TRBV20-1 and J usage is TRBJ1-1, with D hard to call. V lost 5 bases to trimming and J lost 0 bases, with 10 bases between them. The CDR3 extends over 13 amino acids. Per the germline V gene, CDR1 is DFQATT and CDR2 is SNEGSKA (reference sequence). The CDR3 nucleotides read TGCAGTGCTCCAACCTACATGAACACTGAAGCTTTCTTT. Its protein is CSAPTYMNTEAFF.

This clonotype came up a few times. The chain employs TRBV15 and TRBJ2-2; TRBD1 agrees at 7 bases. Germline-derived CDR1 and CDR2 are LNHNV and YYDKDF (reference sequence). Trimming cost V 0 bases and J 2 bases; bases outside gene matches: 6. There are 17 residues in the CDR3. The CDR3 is CATSRDLGQINTGELFF. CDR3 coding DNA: TGTGCCACCAGCAGAGATCTGGGACAGATTAACACCGGGGAGCTGTTTTTT.

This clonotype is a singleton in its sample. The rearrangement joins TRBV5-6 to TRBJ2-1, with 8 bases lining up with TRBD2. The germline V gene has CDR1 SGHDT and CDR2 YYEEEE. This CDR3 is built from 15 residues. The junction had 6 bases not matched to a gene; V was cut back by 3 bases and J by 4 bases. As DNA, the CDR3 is TGTGCCAGCAGCTCCCCCAGCGGGGGATACAATGAGCAGTTCTTC. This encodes CASSSPSGGYNEQFF.

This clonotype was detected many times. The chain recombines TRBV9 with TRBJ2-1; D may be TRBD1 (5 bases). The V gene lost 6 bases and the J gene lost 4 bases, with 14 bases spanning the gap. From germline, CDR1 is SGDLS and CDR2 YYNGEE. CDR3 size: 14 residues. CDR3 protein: CASTLGQNYNEQFF. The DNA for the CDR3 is TGTGCCAGCACCCTGGGGCAGAATTACAATGAGCAGTTCTTC.

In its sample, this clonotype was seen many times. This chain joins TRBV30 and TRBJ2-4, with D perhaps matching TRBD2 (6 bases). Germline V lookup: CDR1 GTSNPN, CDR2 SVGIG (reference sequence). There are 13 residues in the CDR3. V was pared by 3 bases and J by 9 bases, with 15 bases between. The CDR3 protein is CAWRQEGGSIQYF. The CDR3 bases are TGTGCCTGGAGGCAGGAGGGAGGTAGCATTCAGTACTTC.

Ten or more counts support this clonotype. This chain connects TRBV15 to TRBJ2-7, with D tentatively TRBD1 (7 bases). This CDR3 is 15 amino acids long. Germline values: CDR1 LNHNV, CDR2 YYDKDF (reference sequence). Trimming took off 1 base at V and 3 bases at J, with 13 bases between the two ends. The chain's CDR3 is CATSRGGDSFYEQYF. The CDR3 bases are TGTGCCACCAGCAGAGGCGGGGACAGCTTCTACGAGCAGTACTTC.

CDR3 DNA sequence: TGTGCTAGTGGTTTGTTCGAGGGTGGTGCGCAGTTCTTC. Translation gives CASGLFEGGAQFF. V usage is TRBV12-5 and J usage is TRBJ2-1; maybe TRBD2 (5 bases). Germline V lookup: CDR1 LGHNT, CDR2 FRNRAP. The germline V and J ends were trimmed by 2 bases and 12 bases, with 14 bases remaining between them. There are 13 residues in the CDR3. Based on the CDR3 plus reference TRBV12-5 and TRBJ2-1, the full variable domain is DARVTQTPRHKVTEMGQEVTMRCQPILGHNTVFWYRQTMMQGLELLAYFRNRAPLDDSGMPKDRFSAEMPDATLATLKIQPSEPRDSAVYFCASGLFEGGAQFFGPGTRLTVL.

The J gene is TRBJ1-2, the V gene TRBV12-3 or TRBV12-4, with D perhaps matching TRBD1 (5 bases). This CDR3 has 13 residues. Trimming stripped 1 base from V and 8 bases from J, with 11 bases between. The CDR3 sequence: CASSLGGVVGYTF. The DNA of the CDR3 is TGTGCCAGCAGTTTAGGGGGGGTGGTCGGCTACACCTTC.

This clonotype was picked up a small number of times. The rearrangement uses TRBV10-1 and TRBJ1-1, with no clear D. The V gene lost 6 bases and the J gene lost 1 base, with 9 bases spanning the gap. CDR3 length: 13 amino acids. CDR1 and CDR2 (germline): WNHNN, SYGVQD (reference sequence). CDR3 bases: TGCGCCAGCAGGGCGGGAGCGAACACTGAAGCTTTCTTT. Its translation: CASRAGANTEAFF.

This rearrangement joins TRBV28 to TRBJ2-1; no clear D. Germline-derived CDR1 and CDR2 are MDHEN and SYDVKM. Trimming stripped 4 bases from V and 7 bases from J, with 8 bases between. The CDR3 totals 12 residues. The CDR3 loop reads CASSWGRNEQFF. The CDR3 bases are TGTGCCAGCAGTTGGGGAAGGAATGAGCAGTTCTTC.

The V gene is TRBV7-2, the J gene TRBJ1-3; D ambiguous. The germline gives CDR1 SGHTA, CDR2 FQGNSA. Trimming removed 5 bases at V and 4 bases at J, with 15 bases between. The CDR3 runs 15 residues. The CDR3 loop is CASSRTGAGGNTIYF. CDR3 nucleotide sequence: TGTGCCAGCAGCCGAACCGGAGCCGGAGGAAACACCATATATTTT.

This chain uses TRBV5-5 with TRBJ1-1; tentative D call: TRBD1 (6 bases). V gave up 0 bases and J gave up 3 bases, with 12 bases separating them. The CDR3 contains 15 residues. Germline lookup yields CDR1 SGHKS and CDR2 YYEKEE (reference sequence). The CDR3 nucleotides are TGTGCCAGCAGCTTGGGGGGACACGCGGACACTGAAGCTTTCTTT. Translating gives CASSLGGHADTEAFF.

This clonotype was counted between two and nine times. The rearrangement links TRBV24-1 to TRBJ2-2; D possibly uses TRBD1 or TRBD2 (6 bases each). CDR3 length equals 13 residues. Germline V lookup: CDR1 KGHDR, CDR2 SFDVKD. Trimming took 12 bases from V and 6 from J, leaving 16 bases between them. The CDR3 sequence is CAASKGGPGELFF. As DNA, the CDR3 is TGTGCCGCCTCAAAGGGGGGCCCCGGGGAGCTGTTTTTT.

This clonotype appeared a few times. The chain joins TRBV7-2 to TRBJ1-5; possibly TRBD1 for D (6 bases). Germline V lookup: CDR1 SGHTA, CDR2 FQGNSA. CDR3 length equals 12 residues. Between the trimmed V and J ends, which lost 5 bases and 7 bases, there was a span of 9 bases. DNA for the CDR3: TGTGCCAGCAGCGTACAGGGCCAGCCCCAGCATTTT. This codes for CASSVQGQPQHF.

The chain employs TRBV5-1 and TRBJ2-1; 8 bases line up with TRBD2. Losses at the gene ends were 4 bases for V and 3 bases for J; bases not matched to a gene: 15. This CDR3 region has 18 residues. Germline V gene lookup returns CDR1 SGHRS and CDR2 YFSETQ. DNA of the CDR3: TGCGCCAGCAGCCCAATTCCCTCCGGGACTAGTATCTACAATGAGCAGTTCTTC. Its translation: CASSPIPSGTSIYNEQFF.